This passage covers 30 T cell receptor beta chains from one sample sequenced in a study of PD-L1 blockade in urothelial cancer. Using immunoSEQ multiplex PCR, the repertoire was profiled, and TCRdb retains in-frame clones only, with some absent. The sample lists approximately 63,000 clones; 70% to 90% were seen once. Indicated time point: pretreatment peripheral blood. The sequenced sample was PBMCs, obtained around atezolizumab (anti-PD-L1) treatment. The origin of the receptors is a man aged 65 to 85 with urothelial cancer.

The chain recombines TRBV7-8 with TRBJ2-3, with a possible D match to TRBD2 (7 bases). CDR3 length: 15 residues. Germline assignment: CDR1 SGHVS and CDR2 FQNEAQ. Trimming took off 5 bases at V and 8 bases at J, with 20 bases between the two ends. DNA for the CDR3: TGTGCCAGCAGCCTCTACGGCGGAGGGGGGGGTACGCAGTATTTT. It specifies CASSLYGGGGGTQYF.

The rearrangement uses TRBV18 and TRBJ2-1; possibly TRBD2 for D (5 bases). Trimming took 3 bases from V and 7 from J, leaving 13 bases between them. Germline V lookup: CDR1 KGHSH, CDR2 LQKENI. CDR3 size: 14 residues. CDR3 in amino acids: CASSPYAGVNEQFF. The CDR3 nucleotides are TGTGCCAGCTCACCGTACGCCGGGGTTAATGAGCAGTTCTTC.

This clone was seen more than once but under ten times. V usage is TRBV19 and J usage is TRBJ2-5, with a weak D call TRBD2 (5 bases). V shed 8 bases and J shed 7 bases, with 14 bases lying between them. The CDR3 runs 12 residues. CDR1 LNHDA and CDR2 SQIVND come from the germline V gene (reference sequence). CDR3 sequence reads: CASSWETGTQYF. The DNA of the CDR3 is TGTGCCAGTTCTTGGGAGACGGGGACCCAGTACTTC.

The chain combines TRBV7-2 with TRBJ2-7, with 8 bases identical to TRBD2. CDR1 and CDR2 from the germline V gene are SGHTA and FQGNSA. This CDR3 is built from 16 residues. Trimming took 1 base from V and 3 from J; bases not matched to a gene: 8. CDR3 DNA sequence: TGTGCCAGCAGCTTAGAAGGCTCGGGAGGGGGCTACGAGCAGTACTTC. Amino acids: CASSLEGSGGGYEQYF. Using reference TRBV7-2 and TRBJ2-7 for the parts outside the CDR3, the full variable domain is GAGVSQSPSNKVTEKGKDVELRCDPISGHTALYWYRQSLGQGLEFLIYFQGNSAPDKSGLPSDRFSAERTGGSVSTLTIQRTQQEDSAVYLCASSLEGSGGGYEQYFGPGTRLTVT.

This clone was counted only a few times. The V call is TRBV7-3, the J call TRBJ2-1, with D perhaps TRBD2 (6 bases). Looked up from germline, CDR1 is SGHTA and CDR2 is FQGTGA. The V end lost 6 bases, the J end lost 0 bases, and 12 bases lay between the germline ends. The CDR3 spans 15 residues. CDR3 loop: CASRLAESSYNEQFF. The CDR3 coding sequence is TGTGCCAGCAGACTAGCCGAAAGCTCCTACAATGAGCAGTTCTTC.

The V call is TRBV7-8, the J call TRBJ1-2, with D perhaps matching TRBD1 (6 bases). This CDR3 contains 15 residues. Trimming took off 3 bases at V and 8 bases at J, with 19 bases between the two ends. CDR1 and CDR2 (germline): SGHVS, FQNEAQ. Here the CDR3 reads CASSLYRVGFRGYTF. In nucleotides, the CDR3 is TGTGCCAGCAGCTTGTACAGGGTTGGTTTTAGAGGCTACACCTTC.

This chain uses TRBV6-1 with TRBJ2-3; TRBD2 matches at 8 bases. CDR1 MNHNS and CDR2 SASEGT come from the germline V gene. CDR3 length equals 12 residues. V was pared by 6 bases and J by 5 bases, with 1 base of the junction left unmatched. CDR3 in DNA: TGTGCCAGCAGGGGACTAGTAGATACGCAGTATTTT. Its protein is CASRGLVDTQYF.

The sample holds a few counts of this clone. V and J are TRBV12-5 and TRBJ1-4; perhaps TRBD1 as D (5 bases). The CDR3 spans 15 residues. Germline assignment: CDR1 LGHNT and CDR2 FRNRAP. V lost 6 bases to trimming and J lost 3 bases, with 14 bases between them. This CDR3 is CASGRGTGSNEKLFF. CDR3 in DNA: TGTGCTAGTGGACGGGGGACGGGCTCTAATGAAAAACTGTTTTTT.

This clone was seen just once. The rearrangement links TRBV29-1 to TRBJ2-7, with 8 bases matching TRBD1. The germline V gene has CDR1 SQVTM and CDR2 ANQGSEA. The CDR3 runs to 13 residues. Trimming took 6 bases from V and 1 from J; bases not matched to a gene: 5. CDR3 nucleotide sequence: TGCAGCGTGACAGGGGAAGATTCCTACGAGCAGTACTTC. This translates into CSVTGEDSYEQYF.

This rearrangement joins TRBV5-1 to TRBJ2-3; tentative D call: TRBD1 (6 bases). The CDR3 spans 15 residues. Deletions cut 2 bases from V and 2 bases from J, with 12 bases between. Germline-derived CDR1 and CDR2 are SGHRS and YFSETQ. CDR3: CASSFHRENTDTQYF. CDR3 nucleotide sequence: TGCGCCAGCAGCTTCCACAGGGAGAACACAGATACGCAGTATTTT.

CDR3 sequence (DNA): TGCGCCAGCAGCCAAGATCAAAGGGACAGGGGACACAATGAGCAGTTCTTC. Its translation is CASSQDQRDRGHNEQFF. J is TRBJ2-1 and V is TRBV4-3, with 10 bases fitting TRBD1. V lost 0 bases to trimming and J lost 5 bases; unmatched junction nucleotides: 7. Germline V gene sequence: CDR1 LGHNA, CDR2 YSLEER. The length of the CDR3 is 17 residues.

This rearrangement joins TRBV18 to TRBJ2-5, with D maybe TRBD1 (6 bases). This CDR3 comprises 14 residues. The germline V and J ends were trimmed by 6 bases and 5 bases, with 16 bases remaining between them. Germline CDR1 reads KGHSH; CDR2 reads LQKENI. Written as DNA, the CDR3 is TGTGCCAGCTCCCCCGGGCAGGGGTCGGAGACCCAGTACTTC. This encodes CASSPGQGSETQYF. Using reference TRBV18 and TRBJ2-5 for the parts outside the CDR3, the full variable domain is NAGVMQNPRHLVRRRGQEARLRCSPMKGHSHVYWYRQLPEEGLKFMVYLQKENIIDESGMPKERFSAEFPKEGPSILRIQQVVRGDSAAYFCASSPGQGSETQYFGPGTRLLVL.

The chain has TRBV11-3 and TRBJ2-1, with D maybe TRBD2 (6 bases). V lost 4 bases and J lost 14, with 12 bases in between. CDR1 SGHNT and CDR2 YENEEA come from the germline V gene. This CDR3 has 11 residues. The CDR3, as DNA: TGTGCCAGCAGCTCTGGACTACGAGAGTTCTTC. Amino acids: CASSSGLREFF.

This chain uses TRBV19 with TRBJ1-2; D unclear. The CDR3 loop spans 14 amino acids. Germline assignment: CDR1 LNHDA and CDR2 SQIVND (reference sequence). V lost 5 bases and J 1 base, leaving 11 bases between the germline ends. This chain's CDR3 is CASSRPVINYGYTF. The CDR3 DNA reads as TGTGCCAGTAGTCGCCCGGTGATTAACTATGGCTACACCTTC.

This clone was seen a handful of times. The chain recombines TRBV6-1 with TRBJ2-2, with 7 nucleotides matching TRBD1. V dropped 6 bases and J dropped 0; count of bases not matched to a gene: 1. This CDR3 has 14 amino acids. The germline gives CDR1 MNHNS, CDR2 SASEGT. CDR3 sequence (DNA): TGTGCCAGCAGGGGGACAGCGAACACCGGGGAGCTGTTTTTT. It specifies CASRGTANTGELFF.

The J gene is TRBJ1-1, the V gene TRBV14, with no clear D. This CDR3 has 14 residues. Trimming pared 1 base from V and 0 bases from J, leaving 6 bases between. Germline CDR1 is SGHDN and CDR2 is FVKESK. CDR3 loop: CASSQVRVNTEAFF. CDR3 sequence (DNA): TGTGCCAGCAGCCAAGTTCGAGTGAACACTGAAGCTTTCTTT. The full variable domain, its missing parts supplied by reference TRBV14 and TRBJ1-1, is EAGVTQFPSHSVIEKGQTVTLRCDPISGHDNLYWYRRVMGKEIKFLLHFVKESKQDESGMPNNRFLAERTGGTYSTLKVQPAELEDSGVYFCASSQVRVNTEAFFGQGTRLTVV.

The rearrangement uses TRBV10-3 and TRBJ2-3, with 8 nucleotides matching TRBD2. CDR3 length: 17 amino acids. V lost 8 bases to trimming and J lost 0 bases; unmatched junction nucleotides: 13. Germline V gene data show CDR1 as ENHRY and CDR2 as SYGVKD. The CDR3 region has the DNA TGTGCCATCGGTATTGGGGGCAGCGGGAGCAGCACAGATACGCAGTATTTT. Its translation is CAIGIGGSGSSTDTQYF.

This sequence joins TRBV15 and TRBJ1-5, with a tentative D call TRBD1 (6 bases). The ends were cut back, 1 base at V and 5 bases at J, with 12 bases in the middle. CDR3 size: 15 residues. Germline assignment: CDR1 LNHNV and CDR2 YYDKDF (reference sequence). The CDR3 sequence is CATSRVGTRDQPQHF. The CDR3 coding sequence is TGTGCCACCAGCAGAGTAGGGACACGCGATCAGCCCCAGCATTTT.

The rearrangement joins TRBV7-3 to TRBJ2-7; 7 bases are shared with TRBD1. From germline, CDR1 is SGHTA and CDR2 FQGTGA. This CDR3 region has 14 residues. V dropped 4 bases and J dropped 3; count of bases not matched to a gene: 6. The CDR3, as DNA: TGTGCCAGCAGCTCGGGACAGATTGGCTACGAGCAGTACTTC. Protein: CASSSGQIGYEQYF.

Concerning this clone: A junction boundary mismatches the germline segment, possibly from a read error. The chain carries TRBV7-7 and TRBJ2-5; a weak D match, TRBD1 (7 bases). The CDR3 covers 17 residues. Germline V gene data show CDR1 as SSHAT and CDR2 as FNYEAQ (reference sequence). The CDR3 region has the DNA TGTGCTAGCAGCCCCCCTGGGCAGGGGGGAATCCAAGAGACCCAGTACTTC. Its translation: CASSPPGQGGIQETQYF.

A few counts support this clone. The rearrangement joins TRBV11-3 to TRBJ1-1; D unresolved. V was pared by 0 bases and J by 6 bases, with 8 bases between. Germline-derived CDR1 and CDR2 are SGHNT and YENEEA. This CDR3 spans 13 amino acids. The DNA for the CDR3 is TGTGCCAGCAGCTTAGATCAGGAGGCTGAAGCTTTCTTT. The encoded protein is CASSLDQEAEAFF.

The rearrangement joins TRBV14 to TRBJ2-3; possible D gene TRBD2, 6 bases. Trimming stripped 5 bases from V and 0 bases from J, with 15 bases between. The germline V gene encodes CDR1 SGHDN and CDR2 FVKESK. This CDR3 has 16 amino acids. Here the CDR3 DNA reads TGTGCCAGCAGCTCCCTAGCTAGCGCAAGCACAGATACGCAGTATTTT. Its protein product is CASSSLASASTDTQYF.

V and J are TRBV7-6 and TRBJ1-4; 8 nucleotides agree with TRBD1. V was clipped by 5 bases and J by 0 bases; unmatched bases: 8. The CDR3 loop spans 17 amino acids. The germline V gene encodes CDR1 SGHVS and CDR2 FNYEAQ. The CDR3, as DNA: TGTGCCAGCAGCAAACTCCGGACAGGGACAACTAATGAAAAACTGTTTTTT. Translation: CASSKLRTGTTNEKLFF. Using reference TRBV7-6 and TRBJ1-4 for the parts outside the CDR3, the full variable domain is GAGVSQSPRYKVTKRGQDVALRCDPISGHVSLYWYRQALGQGPEFLTYFNYEAQQDKSGLPNDRFSAERPEGSISTLTIQRTEQRDSAMYRCASSKLRTGTTNEKLFFGSGTQLSVL.

This clone has a single count. The chain has TRBV7-9 and TRBJ2-7, with D unresolved. Trimming shortened V by 3 bases and J by 7 bases, and 10 bases separated the two germline ends. CDR1 and CDR2 (germline): SEHNR, FQNEAQ (reference sequence). The CDR3 has 12 residues. This CDR3 reads CASSFEFGEQYF. CDR3 nucleotide sequence: TGTGCCAGCAGCTTCGAATTCGGGGAGCAGTACTTC.

This rearrangement joins TRBV7-2 to TRBJ2-3, with D tentatively TRBD1 (6 bases). V shed 1 base and J shed 5 bases, with 16 bases lying between them. The germline V gene encodes CDR1 SGHTA and CDR2 FQGNSA. This CDR3 spans 16 amino acids. The CDR3 nucleotides read TGTGCCAGCAGCTTAGGTCCGCAGGGACAAGGAGATACGCAGTATTTT. Protein: CASSLGPQGQGDTQYF. The variable domain in full, with the rest retrieved from reference TRBV7-2 and TRBJ2-3, is GAGVSQSPSNKVTEKGKDVELRCDPISGHTALYWYRQSLGQGLEFLIYFQGNSAPDKSGLPSDRFSAERTGGSVSTLTIQRTQQEDSAVYLCASSLGPQGQGDTQYFGPGTRLTVL.

The V call is TRBV7-3, the J call TRBJ2-1, with a weak D call TRBD2 (6 bases). CDR3 length equals 15 residues. V gave up 2 bases and J gave up 9 bases, with 17 bases separating them. The germline V gene encodes CDR1 SGHTA and CDR2 FQGTGA. The CDR3 here is CASSLLPRMGGEQFF. CDR3 in DNA: TGTGCCAGCAGCTTACTCCCCCGGATGGGGGGTGAGCAGTTCTTC.

The rearrangement links TRBV9 to TRBJ1-5, with D possibly matching TRBD1 (6 bases). CDR3 length equals 13 residues. Trimming pared 7 bases from V and 5 bases from J, leaving 13 bases between. Germline values: CDR1 SGDLS, CDR2 YYNGEE. CDR3 amino acids: CASPTGSDQPQHF. The DNA for the CDR3 is TGTGCCAGCCCTACAGGGTCGGATCAGCCCCAGCATTTT.

This chain uses TRBV7-9 with TRBJ1-2; a weak D match, TRBD1 (6 bases). Per the germline V gene, CDR1 is SEHNR and CDR2 is FQNEAQ (reference sequence). The CDR3 length is 13 residues. Trimming removed 5 bases at V and 8 bases at J, with 15 bases between. The CDR3 DNA sequence: TGTGCCAGCAGCGGGGACACCCTGCGGGGCTACACCTTC. It yields the protein CASSGDTLRGYTF.

This clone was seen only once. CDR3 nucleotide sequence: TGCGCCAGCAGCCAAGATGGGACAGCCTTTGAAGCTTTCTTT. Amino acids: CASSQDGTAFEAFF. This chain links TRBV4-1 with TRBJ1-1, with 7 nucleotides matching TRBD1. This CDR3 has 14 residues. V was clipped by 0 bases and J by 7 bases; unmatched bases: 5. Germline CDR1 and CDR2: MGHRA and YSYEKL.

The V call is TRBV7-9, the J call TRBJ2-7; the D gene is possibly TRBD2 (6 bases). The CDR3 is 13 residues long. CDR1 is SEHNR and CDR2 is FQNEAQ in the germline V gene (reference sequence). Trimming cost V 8 bases and J 3 bases, with 14 bases left between them. The CDR3 bases are TGTGCCAGCCAGGGACTGGCGAACTACGAGCAGTACTTC. Its protein is CASQGLANYEQYF.